This T cell receptor (beta chain) was obtained from a study of post-analysis software for immune sequencing data. Study outcomes and limitations: In patients, about five TRBV segments were more frequent than in controls, with TRBV5-6, TRBV5-1 and TRBV20-1 among them. Under the F measure, samples that were prepared in one batch clustered strongly together. Normalized Chao1 diversity was significantly lower in multiple sclerosis patients than in controls.

There are 13 residues in the CDR3. CDR1 LNHNV and CDR2 YYDKDF come from the germline V gene (reference sequence). V was trimmed by 3 bases and J by 2 bases, leaving 7 bases between them. This clonotype was picked up a small number of times. Its specificity is not known. Unique molecular identifiers were built into the TCR beta cDNA libraries. TCRdb re-called the PCR reads with MiXCR, one entry per CDR3 protein. The sample includes roughly 800,000 distinct CDR3 sequences, under 70% seen only once; the top ten take approximately 4.4%. This clonotype was sampled from a girl aged 10-17 years with multiple sclerosis. The sample was blood. This chain links TRBV15 with TRBJ2-5; no reliable D call. This CDR3 is CATSSPVQETQYF. The CDR3 DNA is TGTGCCACCAGCAGCCCAGTTCAAGAGACCCAGTACTTC.